The clone carrying this T cell receptor (beta chain) came up many times. This sample includes further DNA sequences coding for the same CDR3. None of the patients had undergone any treatment ahead of thyroid surgery. Original handling: Built for papillary thyroid cancer, a distant-metastasis classifier drew on CDR3 differences across clinicopathological groups. MiXCR re-clonotyped the PCR reads for TCRdb. None of the V and J calls come from the authors' own analysis; TCRdb made them. The table records roughly 30,000 clones, 25% to 35% of them present only once. The sample belongs to a study of metastatic and nonmetastatic thyroid tumors. Overall study: Blood and tumor or nodule tissue repertoires from malignant and benign thyroid patients were compared.

This CDR3 is 16 amino acids long. The V and J ends lost 3 bases and 10 bases, in that order; junction bases with no gene match: 16. Germline V gives CDR1 GTSNPN, CDR2 SVGIG (reference sequence). This clonotype was sampled from a female donor with papillary thyroid cancer or a benign thyroid nodule (not recorded which). Some clones in this sample may be carry-over from other donors' samples. Material: blood. The chain is built from TRBV30 and TRBJ2-3; 10 nucleotides match TRBD1. CDR3 sequence reads: CAWSETGGGRSQAQYF. For the CDR3, the DNA is TGTGCCTGGAGCGAGACAGGGGGCGGGCGGAGTCAGGCGCAGTATTTT. The whole variable domain, filled in from reference TRBV30 and TRBJ2-3, reads SQTIHQWPATLVQPVGSPLSLECTVEGTSNPNLYWYRQAAGRGLQLLFYSVGIGQISSEVPQNLSASRPQDRQFILSSKKLLLSDSGFYLCAWSETGGGRSQAQYFGPGTRLTVL.